The clone carrying this TCR beta chain was seen a handful of times. Its antigen is not identified. The CDR3 has 13 residues. CDR1 is SGHTA, CDR2 FQGNSA, per germline. V lost 1 base to trimming and J lost 9 bases, with 12 bases between them. This sample is part of a study of blood T cells in healthy people across ages. Donor samples were obtained from healthy Caucasian individuals from Russia, aged about 6 to 90. It was with a sample-barcoded 5' primer and a J-beta primer mix that a second PCR of roughly 6 to 11 cycles was run. TCRdb re-called the 5' RACE reads with MiXCR, one entry per CDR3 protein. The sample has 1.5 million to 2 million distinct CDR3 sequences, more than 35% seen once. Study findings and constraints: The authors considered diversity estimates from one million T cells to be underestimates.

The rearrangement uses TRBV7-2 and TRBJ1-1, with D maybe TRBD1 (5 bases). Specimen: blood. The TCR was taken from a human donor in good health. The CDR3 nucleotides are TGTGCCAGCAGCTTAGAGGGGATCCCAAAAGCTTTCTTT. Its protein product is CASSLEGIPKAFF.